Each of the 3 T cell receptor beta chains below was sequenced from the same sample in a study of cytomegalovirus exposure and HLA in healthy donors. The PCR had 60 Vbeta and 13 Jbeta primers. Sequencing was performed with immunoSEQ multiplex PCR; in TCRdb, only in-frame clones are kept and a portion is missing. Here the sample table reports some 130,000 clones. Material: PBMCs. The receptors were sampled from a woman aged 40 to 55 in good health and CMV-seropositive.

The chain is built from TRBV5-1 and TRBJ2-7; 12 bases match TRBD2. V was clipped by 5 bases and J by 0 bases; unmatched bases: 3. The CDR3 runs to 15 residues. Per the germline V gene, CDR1 is SGHRS and CDR2 is YFSETQ. CDR3 bases: TGCGCCAGCAGTCCGACTAGCGGGAGCTCCTACGAGCAGTACTTC. Encoded protein: CASSPTSGSSYEQYF.

The chain recombines TRBV19 with TRBJ1-2; 8 bases are shared with TRBD1. The CDR3 loop spans 14 amino acids. The trim removed 6 bases at V and 5 bases at J, leaving 8 bases unmatched. In germline, CDR1 is LNHDA, CDR2 SQIVND (reference sequence). The CDR3, as DNA: TGTGCCAGTAGGGAAACAGGGGGTTTTTATGGCTACACCTTC. It encodes CASRETGGFYGYTF.

The chain carries TRBV7-9 and TRBJ2-1; maybe TRBD2 (6 bases). The V end lost 8 bases, the J end lost 7 bases, and 9 bases lay between the germline ends. The germline V gene encodes CDR1 SEHNR and CDR2 FQNEAQ (reference sequence). This CDR3 is built from 11 residues. The CDR3 DNA follows: TGTGCCAGCCTCCGGGAGAATGAGCAGTTCTTC. This encodes CASLRENEQFF.